This TCR beta chain came from a study of OX40 agonist ivuxolimab in advanced cancers. Study-level findings and limits: Expanded clones were, on average, more numerous among CD8+ T cells than CD4+.

Concerning this clone itself: Its target is unknown.

Libraries were prepared by immunoSEQ multiplex PCR; TCRdb keeps only in-frame clonotypes and omits some of them. Among some 58,000 clones listed, 90% to 95% were seen once. With 0 bases removed from V and 8 bases from J, the gap between germline ends came to 11 bases. The CDR3 is made up of 13 amino acids. Germline V gene sequence: CDR1 GTSNPN, CDR2 SVGIG (reference sequence). The sequence came from an adult with an advanced solid tumor such as melanoma, head and neck, liver or kidney cancer. The starting material was CD4+ or CD8+ T cells sorted from blood, obtained in a trial of the OX40 agonist ivuxolimab. J is TRBJ1-3 and V is TRBV30; D is undetermined. The CDR3 loop is CAWSVRGTDTIYF. For the CDR3, the DNA is TGTGCCTGGAGTGTACGTGGTACCGACACCATATATTTT.